The 13 T cell receptor beta chains listed next were all sequenced from one sample in a study of patients and donors after allogeneic stem cell transplantation (dated by TCRdb to 2020 to 2022). Library generation was performed with RT-PCR. The sequencer listed for this sample is NextSeq 550. The raw public data were reprocessed by TCRdb itself: fastp quality trimming at Q25, MiXCR clonotype calling, in-frame beta chains only. Entries are consolidated by CDR3 protein sequence, retaining the most common genes and DNA. The sample table lists around 150,000 distinct CDR3 sequences, approximately 30% of them with a count of one. The biggest ten clones account for 3.2% of the sample. Sequencing was carried out using blood, either unsorted or a sorted T cell fraction (not recorded which). These TCRs come from a human donor who was either an allogeneic HSCT recipient or a stem cell or donor lymphocyte infusion donor (not recorded which). It is not recorded whose cells these are; they may come from a transplant donor.

At least ten counts were recorded for this clonotype. The V call is TRBV6-1, the J call TRBJ1-2, with 9 bases matching TRBD1. This CDR3 has 12 residues. V shed 7 bases and J 8 bases; nucleotides not matched to a gene: 5. Looked up from germline, CDR1 is MNHNS and CDR2 is SASEGT. The CDR3 DNA reads as TGTGCCAGCACAGGGACAGGGAGCGGCTACACCTTC. This encodes CASTGTGSGYTF.

The V and J genes are TRBV27 and TRBJ2-1; TRBD2 matches at 7 bases. Germline CDR1 is MNHEY and CDR2 is SMNVEV (reference sequence). The length of the CDR3 is 14 residues. V gave up 3 bases and J gave up 7 bases; unmatched junction bases: 6. CDR3 protein: CASSFGGSGNEQFF. CDR3 DNA: TGTGCCAGCAGTTTTGGCGGGAGTGGGAATGAGCAGTTCTTC.

This clonotype has a handful of counts. The chain combines TRBV18 with TRBJ2-7; D call uncertain. The CDR3 contains 12 residues. V was cut by 4 bases and J by 3 bases, with 7 bases left in between. CDR1 and CDR2 (germline): KGHSH, LQKENI. The CDR3 DNA sequence: TGTGCCAGCTCACAATATAACTACGAGCAGTACTTC. Translating it yields CASSQYNYEQYF. The whole variable domain, remainder taken from reference TRBV18 and TRBJ2-7, is NAGVMQNPRHLVRRRGQEARLRCSPMKGHSHVYWYRQLPEEGLKFMVYLQKENIIDESGMPKERFSAEFPKEGPSILRIQQVVRGDSAAYFCASSQYNYEQYFGPGTRLTVT.

The chain links TRBV2 to TRBJ2-1; perhaps TRBD1 as D (6 bases). The CDR3 runs to 15 residues. Germline CDR1 SNHLY, CDR2 FYNNEI. V was pared by 8 bases and J by 7 bases, with 21 bases between. CDR3 sequence: CASRTGFSPGNEQFF. In DNA, the CDR3 is TGTGCCAGCCGCACAGGGTTTAGTCCGGGGAATGAGCAGTTCTTC.

This chain joins TRBV29-1 and TRBJ1-1, with D perhaps TRBD1 (5 bases). With 7 bases removed from V and 2 bases from J, the gap between germline ends came to 14 bases. CDR1 and CDR2 (germline): SQVTM, ANQGSEA. CDR3 length: 13 residues. The CDR3 DNA is TGCAGCGGGACAAGGCAACGAAACACTGAAGCTTTCTTT. It yields the protein CSGTRQRNTEAFF.

A remark on this clonotype: One end of the junction does not line up with germline, which may come from a read error. This rearrangement joins TRBV7-7 to TRBJ2-7; possibly TRBD2 for D (5 bases). The CDR3 contains 14 residues. The germline gives CDR1 SSHAT, CDR2 FNYEAQ (reference sequence). Here the CDR3 reads CASSFCRTHYEQYF. CDR3 nucleotides: TGTGCTAGCAGCTTCTGCCGGACTCACTACGAGCAGTACTTC.

The gene calls are TRBV28 and TRBJ1-2; no definite D call. Trimming shortened V by 5 bases and J by 8 bases, and 18 bases separated the two germline ends. The germline V gene has CDR1 MDHEN and CDR2 SYDVKM. This CDR3 has 14 residues. The CDR3 DNA follows: TGTGCCAGCAGTCCCGCACCTTCGGGCGCGGGCTACACCTTC. Amino acid sequence: CASSPAPSGAGYTF.

This chain connects TRBV5-1 to TRBJ2-7; either TRBD1 or TRBD2 may supply D (5 bases each). The V gene's germline CDR1 is SGHRS and CDR2 YFSETQ. Trimming took 4 bases from V and 6 from J, leaving 14 bases between them. This CDR3 comprises 13 residues. The CDR3 sequence: CASSLPPGTEQYF. DNA of the CDR3: TGCGCCAGCAGCCTCCCCCCAGGGACCGAGCAGTACTTC.

This clonotype was seen repeatedly, ten times or more. This chain links TRBV27 with TRBJ1-4; no reliable D call. The CDR3 loop spans 15 amino acids. V gave up 2 bases and J gave up 10 bases, with 17 bases separating them. Germline V gene sequence: CDR1 MNHEY, CDR2 SMNVEV (reference sequence). The CDR3 DNA is TGTGCCAGCAGTTTAGCTGGATCCGAATCGGGAAAACTGTTTTTT. Its protein product is CASSLAGSESGKLFF. Full variable domain (outside the CDR3, taken from reference TRBV27 and TRBJ1-4): EAQVTQNPRYLITVTGKKLTVTCSQNMNHEYMSWYRQDPGLGLRQIYYSMNVEVTDKGDVPEGYKVSRKEKRNFPLILESPSPNQTSLYFCASSLAGSESGKLFFGSGTQLSVL.

The DNA of the CDR3 is TGCGCCAGCAGCCAAGCCGGATGGCTAGCGGGGAAGGGAGATACGCAGTATTTT. Protein sequence: CASSQAGWLAGKGDTQYF. The rearrangement joins TRBV4-3 to TRBJ2-3, with TRBD2 identical over 9 bases. In germline, CDR1 is LGHNA, CDR2 YSLEER. With 1 base clipped from V and 5 bases from J, the junction kept 13 bases outside the gene matches. This CDR3 region has 18 residues.

This clonotype occurred a few times. The chain links TRBV14 to TRBJ2-3; D gene uncertain. Germline CDR1 SGHDN, CDR2 FVKESK. The germline V and J ends were trimmed by 2 bases and 3 bases, with 15 bases remaining between them. The CDR3 has 16 residues. The CDR3 region is CASSQIASLTTDTQYF. In DNA, the CDR3 is TGTGCCAGCAGCCAAATTGCCTCCCTGACAACAGATACGCAGTATTTT.

V is TRBV12-3 or TRBV12-4 and J is TRBJ2-5; TRBD1 or TRBD2 may be the D gene (7 bases each). Trimming took off 6 bases at V and 9 bases at J, with 11 bases between the two ends. The CDR3 is 11 residues long. CDR3 region: CASSPGGAQYF. The CDR3 coding sequence is TGTGCCAGCAGCCCAGGGGGGGCCCAGTACTTC.

The gene calls are TRBV7-9 and TRBJ2-3; D is uncertain. CDR1 and CDR2 (germline): SEHNR, FQNEAQ (reference sequence). The CDR3 loop spans 13 amino acids. The V end lost 4 bases, the J end lost 0 bases, and 5 bases lay between the germline ends. This CDR3 is CASSYASTDTQYF. CDR3 nucleotides: TGTGCCAGCAGCTATGCCAGCACAGATACGCAGTATTTT. The full variable domain, with the rest looked up from reference TRBV7-9 and TRBJ2-3, is DTGVSQNPRHKITKRGQNVTFRCDPISEHNRLYWYRQTLGQGPEFLTYFQNEAQLEKSRLLSDRFSAERPKGSFSTLEIQRTEQGDSAMYLCASSYASTDTQYFGPGTRLTVL.